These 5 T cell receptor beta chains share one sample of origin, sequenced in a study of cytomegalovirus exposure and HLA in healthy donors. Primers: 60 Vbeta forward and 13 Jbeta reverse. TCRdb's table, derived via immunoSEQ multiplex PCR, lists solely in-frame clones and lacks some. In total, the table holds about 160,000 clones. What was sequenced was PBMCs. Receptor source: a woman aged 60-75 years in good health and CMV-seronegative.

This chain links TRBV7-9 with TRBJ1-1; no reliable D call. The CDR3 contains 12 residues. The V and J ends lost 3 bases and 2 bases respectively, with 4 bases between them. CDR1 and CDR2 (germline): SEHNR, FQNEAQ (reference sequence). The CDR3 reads CASSFSNTEAFF. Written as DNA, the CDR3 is TGTGCCAGCAGCTTCTCTAACACTGAAGCTTTCTTT.

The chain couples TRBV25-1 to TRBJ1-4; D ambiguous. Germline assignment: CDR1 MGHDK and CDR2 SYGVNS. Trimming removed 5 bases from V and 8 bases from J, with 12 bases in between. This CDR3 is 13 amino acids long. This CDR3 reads CASSRAGLEKLFF. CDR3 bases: TGTGCCAGCAGTCGAGCCGGACTCGAAAAACTGTTTTTT. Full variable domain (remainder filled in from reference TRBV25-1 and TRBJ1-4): EADIYQTPRYLVIGTGKKITLECSQTMGHDKMYWYQQDPGMELHLIHYSYGVNSTEKGDLSSESTVSRIRTEHFPLTLESARPSHTSQYLCASSRAGLEKLFFGSGTQLSVL.

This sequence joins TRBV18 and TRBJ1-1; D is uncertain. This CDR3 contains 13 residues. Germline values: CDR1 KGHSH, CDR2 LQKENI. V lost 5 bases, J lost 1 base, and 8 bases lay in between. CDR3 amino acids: CASSTNENTEAFF. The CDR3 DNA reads TGTGCCAGCTCAACAAACGAGAACACTGAAGCTTTCTTT.

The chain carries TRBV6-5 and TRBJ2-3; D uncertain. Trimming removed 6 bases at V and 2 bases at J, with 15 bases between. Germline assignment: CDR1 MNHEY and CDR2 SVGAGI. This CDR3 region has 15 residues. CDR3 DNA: TGTGCCAGCAGAAGACAACCATCAAACACAGATACGCAGTATTTT. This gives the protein CASRRQPSNTDTQYF.

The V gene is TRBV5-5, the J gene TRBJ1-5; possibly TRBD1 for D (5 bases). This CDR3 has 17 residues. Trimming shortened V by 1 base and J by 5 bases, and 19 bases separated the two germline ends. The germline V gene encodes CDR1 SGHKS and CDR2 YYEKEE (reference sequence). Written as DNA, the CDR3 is TGTGCCAGCAGCTTGACCCACAAGGGGAAGGTGGATCAGCCCCAGCATTTT. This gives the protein CASSLTHKGKVDQPQHF.